Listed here are 30 T cell receptor beta chains from one sample, sequenced in a study of blood T cells in healthy people across ages. Primed by a sample-barcoded 5' primer and a J-beta primer mix, a second PCR proceeded for roughly 6 to 12 cycles. TCRdb analysed the 5' RACE reads with MiXCR anew, one entry per CDR3 protein. The sample shows 600,000 to 1,000,000 distinct CDR3 sequences, roughly 50% of them seen only once. Sequenced input: blood. These receptors originate from a man younger than 40 in good health.

This chain connects TRBV20-1 to TRBJ2-3, with a weak D call TRBD2 (7 bases). Germline V gene sequence: CDR1 DFQATT, CDR2 SNEGSKA (reference sequence). Between the trimmed V and J ends, which lost 0 bases and 6 bases, there was a span of 25 bases. CDR3 length equals 18 residues. CDR3 sequence: CSARDVGGARGRGDTQYF. The CDR3 DNA reads TGCAGTGCTAGAGATGTAGGGGGGGCCCGGGGAAGGGGCGATACGCAGTATTTT.

The chain uses TRBV7-9 and TRBJ2-1, with D uncertain. This CDR3 is 16 amino acids long. Germline assignment: CDR1 SEHNR and CDR2 FQNEAQ (reference sequence). Trimming removed 3 bases at V and 9 bases at J, with 21 bases between. The CDR3 spells CASSFLGPRLWSEQFF. For the CDR3, the DNA is TGTGCCAGCAGCTTCCTAGGACCACGGCTTTGGTCTGAGCAGTTCTTC.

The CDR3, as DNA: TGTGCCAGCACCGGTTGGACGGGACGTTACAATGAGCAGTTCTTC. Translated, it gives CASTGWTGRYNEQFF. V and J are TRBV7-2 and TRBJ2-1, with D possibly called TRBD1 or TRBD2 (5 bases each). Per the germline V gene, CDR1 is SGHTA and CDR2 is FQGNSA. This CDR3 has 15 amino acids. The ends were cut back, 7 bases at V and 4 bases at J, with 17 bases in the middle.

This clonotype was detected only a few times. V and J are TRBV4-3 and TRBJ2-4, with D tentatively TRBD1 or TRBD2 (5 bases each). CDR1 is LGHNA and CDR2 is YSLEER in the germline V gene. This CDR3 is 15 amino acids long. Trimming pared 1 base from V and 13 bases from J, leaving 20 bases between. DNA of the CDR3: TGCGCCAGCAGCCAAGCCCTAACGCGAGAAGGGGAGCAGTACTTC. Protein sequence: CASSQALTREGEQYF.

In this sample, this clonotype turned up a few times. This rearrangement joins TRBV4-2 to TRBJ2-1; 8 bases line up with TRBD2. After removal of 3 bases from V and 0 bases from J, the junction contained 4 bases not matched to a gene. CDR1 and CDR2 (germline): LGHNA, YNFKEQ. The CDR3 is 16 amino acids. CDR3 in DNA: TGTGCCAGCAGCCAGGCGGGGGGATTCTCCTACAATGAGCAGTTCTTC. Translating it yields CASSQAGGFSYNEQFF.

The chain recombines TRBV12-3 or TRBV12-4 with TRBJ2-4; 12 bases are shared with TRBD2. The tail of the sequence fits TRBJ2-7 better, so the J call may be wrong. The CDR3 spans 15 residues. The CDR3 DNA is TGTGCCAGCAGCGCGGGACTAGCGGGCTCCTACGAGCAGTACTTC. Protein sequence: CASSAGLAGSYEQYF.

The V call is TRBV29-1, the J call TRBJ1-2, with D possibly matching TRBD1 (5 bases). Trimming pared 7 bases from V and 2 bases from J, leaving 11 bases between. CDR3 length equals 12 residues. Germline loops: CDR1 SQVTM, CDR2 ANQGSEA. Here the CDR3 reads CSGTTANYGYTF. In DNA, the CDR3 is TGCAGCGGAACGACAGCCAACTATGGCTACACCTTC.

This clonotype was found a few times. The V call is TRBV29-1, the J call TRBJ2-7; TRBD1 aligns across 11 bases. Germline lookup yields CDR1 SQVTM and CDR2 ANQGSEA. The ends lost 3 bases at V and 3 bases at J; junction bases unmatched: 13. The CDR3 spans 17 residues. CDR3 coding DNA: TGCAGCGTTGAGTCGGGGACAGGGGGTTCTATCTTCTACGAGCAGTACTTC. It yields the protein CSVESGTGGSIFYEQYF.

A single count supports this clonotype. The rearrangement uses TRBV3-1 and TRBJ2-1; 7 bases line up with TRBD2. The germline gives CDR1 LGHDT, CDR2 YNNKEL (reference sequence). Trimming at V came to 5 bases and at J to 2 bases, leaving 6 bases not matched to a gene. The CDR3 runs to 15 residues. CDR3 DNA: TGTGCCAGCAGCATCTCTAGCGGACCCTACAATGAGCAGTTCTTC. Protein sequence: CASSISSGPYNEQFF.

The chain carries TRBV7-2 and TRBJ1-1; the D is unclear. CDR1 and CDR2 (germline): SGHTA, FQGNSA. Between the trimmed V and J ends, which lost 8 bases and 5 bases, there was a span of 9 bases. The CDR3 contains 11 residues. The CDR3 is CASRVDTEAFF. CDR3 bases: TGTGCCAGCCGGGTGGATACTGAAGCTTTCTTT.

This clonotype is a singleton in its sample. The CDR3 bases are TGTGCCAGCAGCTTAGGATTAGCGGGAGGTATTGAGCAGTACTTC. This translates into CASSLGLAGGIEQYF. This chain joins TRBV7-2 and TRBJ2-7, with TRBD2 matching over 10 bases. Germline V gives CDR1 SGHTA, CDR2 FQGNSA. This CDR3 region has 15 residues. Trimming removed 1 base from V and 7 bases from J; junction bases left unmatched: 7.

The V gene is TRBV7-2, the J gene TRBJ2-4; TRBD1 aligns across 7 bases. V trimming: 4 bases; J trimming: 0 bases; junction bases outside the gene matches: 6. The CDR3 runs to 16 residues. Germline V CDR1 and CDR2: SGHTA, FQGNSA. The CDR3 sequence is CASSSRDSVAKNIQYF. Written as DNA, the CDR3 is TGTGCCAGCAGCTCCCGGGACAGCGTAGCCAAAAACATTCAGTACTTC.

The chain uses TRBV12-3 or TRBV12-4 and TRBJ2-3; 9 positions match TRBD2. The CDR3 sequence is 14 residues long. Trimming cost V 7 bases and J 3 bases; bases outside gene matches: 5. CDR3 loop: CASIPGLATDTQYF. The DNA for the CDR3 is TGTGCCAGCATCCCGGGACTAGCAACAGATACGCAGTATTTT.

This chain links TRBV28 with TRBJ2-4; D unresolved. The CDR3 contains 13 residues. Per the germline V gene, CDR1 is MDHEN and CDR2 is SYDVKM. V lost 4 bases to trimming and J lost 4 bases, with 8 bases between them. This CDR3 is CASSYLGKNIQYF. The CDR3 DNA reads TGTGCCAGCAGTTATTTAGGAAAAAACATTCAGTACTTC.

In DNA, the CDR3 is TGTGCCAGCAGACAGGGTTTTAGCTCCTACGAGCAGTACTTC. Protein product: CASRQGFSSYEQYF. The chain is built from TRBV11-2 and TRBJ2-7, with D maybe TRBD1 (6 bases). Trimming removed 6 bases at V and 0 bases at J, with 12 bases between. The CDR3 totals 14 residues. Germline V gene data show CDR1 as SGHAT and CDR2 as FQNNGV.

The rearrangement joins TRBV7-9 to TRBJ2-7; D is perhaps TRBD2 (5 bases). Germline lookup yields CDR1 SEHNR and CDR2 FQNEAQ (reference sequence). This CDR3 has 15 amino acids. V was clipped by 4 bases and J by 2 bases, with 15 bases between them. The CDR3 sequence: CASSSREGLAYEQYF. The CDR3 DNA follows: TGTGCCAGCAGCTCCCGTGAGGGTCTGGCCTACGAGCAGTACTTC.

CDR3: CASSSPAPTDTQYF. As DNA, the CDR3 is TGTGCCAGCAGCTCCCCCGCCCCCACGGATACGCAGTATTTT. J is TRBJ2-3 and V is TRBV5-4; D is undetermined. This CDR3 spans 14 amino acids. The V gene's germline CDR1 is SGHNT and CDR2 YYREEE (reference sequence). Deletions cut 3 bases from V and 6 bases from J, with 14 bases between.

The chain uses TRBV20-1 and TRBJ2-1; the D is unclear. Per the germline V gene, CDR1 is DFQATT and CDR2 is SNEGSKA (reference sequence). V lost 1 base, J lost 0 bases, and 28 bases lay in between. This CDR3 region has 21 residues. In DNA, the CDR3 is TGCAGTGCTAGAGGTTGGTCTTTAGGCCTTTCGGCCCAAAGCTCCTACAATGAGCAGTTCTTC. Translated, it gives CSARGWSLGLSAQSSYNEQFF.

This chain links TRBV30 with TRBJ1-2; D not resolved. The CDR3 covers 13 residues. The germline V and J ends were trimmed by 0 bases and 4 bases, with 9 bases remaining between them. Germline values: CDR1 GTSNPN, CDR2 SVGIG (reference sequence). The DNA of the CDR3 is TGTGCCTGGAGTGTTGCGGATTTCTATGGCTACACCTTC. It specifies CAWSVADFYGYTF.

The genes are TRBV12-3 or TRBV12-4 and TRBJ2-1; TRBD2 aligns across 9 bases. J lost 10 bases, V lost 6 bases, and 19 bases had no gene match. CDR3 length equals 17 residues. The CDR3 is CASSLRPGLAVQAEQFF. The CDR3 DNA sequence: TGTGCCAGCAGCTTACGACCGGGACTAGCCGTTCAGGCCGAGCAGTTCTTC.

The chain uses TRBV10-3 and TRBJ2-5; D remains unclear. The CDR3 has 13 amino acids. The germline gives CDR1 ENHRY, CDR2 SYGVKD. Between the trimmed V and J ends, which lost 6 bases and 11 bases, there was a span of 19 bases. CDR3 DNA: TGTGCCATCAGGGTAGGGAACGAAAATGAGCAGTACTTC. Residues: CAIRVGNENEQYF.

The chain is built from TRBV12-3 or TRBV12-4 and TRBJ1-6; D gene unclear. The CDR3 spans 13 residues. The germline V and J ends were trimmed by 4 bases and 13 bases, with 14 bases remaining between them. CDR3 nucleotides: TGTGCCAGCAGTTCCACAGACGGCCTTCCCCTCCACTTT. Protein: CASSSTDGLPLHF.

This chain links TRBV30 with TRBJ2-1; TRBD2 agrees at 8 bases. The germline CDR1 and CDR2 sequences are GTSNPN and SVGIG (reference sequence). The CDR3 length is 15 residues. V dropped 4 bases and J dropped 6; count of bases not matched to a gene: 11. The CDR3 is CAWTLGGGTLNEQFF. The CDR3 region has the DNA TGTGCCTGGACCCTCGGGGGGGGTACCCTCAATGAGCAGTTCTTC.

CDR3 bases: TGTGCCGAGGTGGGGGGGGCGGGGACTGAGCAGTTCTTC. Protein product: CAEVGGAGTEQFF. V is TRBV7-2 and J is TRBJ2-1; a possible D gene is TRBD2 (7 bases). Germline assignment: CDR1 SGHTA and CDR2 FQGNSA. The germline V and J ends were trimmed by 11 bases and 9 bases, with 20 bases remaining between them. CDR3 length: 13 amino acids.

This rearrangement joins TRBV11-1 to TRBJ2-1, with D unclear. CDR1 and CDR2 from the germline V gene are SGHAT and FQDESV (reference sequence). V lost 2 bases and J 8 bases, leaving 7 bases between the germline ends. The CDR3 is 12 amino acids. The CDR3 protein is CASSLIEHEQFF. CDR3 bases: TGTGCCAGCAGCTTAATCGAGCATGAGCAGTTCTTC.

This chain joins TRBV7-6 and TRBJ2-2; TRBD2 aligns across 10 bases. Trimming cost V 2 bases and J 5 bases; bases outside gene matches: 5. This CDR3 has 16 amino acids. CDR1 and CDR2 (germline): SGHVS, FNYEAQ. The CDR3 loop is CASSLSSGRWTGELFF. CDR3 bases: TGTGCCAGCAGCTTATCTAGCGGGAGATGGACCGGGGAGCTGTTTTTT.

The rearrangement joins TRBV14 to TRBJ1-2; D gene uncertain. Trimming cost V 2 bases and J 9 bases, with 16 bases left between them. Germline V gene data show CDR1 as SGHDN and CDR2 as FVKESK. This CDR3 is 14 amino acids long. DNA of the CDR3: TGTGCCAGCAGCCAACTCCAAAGAGGGAATAGCTACACCTTC. This gives the protein CASSQLQRGNSYTF.

This clonotype was found once. The genes are TRBV4-1 and TRBJ1-2; possibly TRBD1 for D (5 bases). V was shortened by 0 bases and J by 12 bases, with 20 bases between the two germline ends. This CDR3 has 15 amino acids. CDR1 MGHRA and CDR2 YSYEKL come from the germline V gene. The CDR3 DNA follows: TGCGCCAGCAGCCAAGATCTGGGAAGGGCCGGAGGGGACACCTTC. Amino acids: CASSQDLGRAGGDTF.

V is TRBV5-1 and J is TRBJ2-7; D not certain. Trimming cost V 3 bases and J 2 bases, with 9 bases left between them. The germline V gene encodes CDR1 SGHRS and CDR2 YFSETQ. The CDR3 extends over 13 amino acids. The CDR3 is CASSWEDAYEQYF. For the CDR3, the DNA is TGCGCCAGCAGCTGGGAAGACGCCTACGAGCAGTACTTC.

This clonotype was detected a few times. The chain links TRBV12-3 or TRBV12-4 to TRBJ2-1, with D perhaps matching TRBD1 (6 bases). Trimming took off 6 bases at V and 5 bases at J, with 11 bases between the two ends. The CDR3 sequence is 13 residues long. The CDR3 here is CASRGADDNEQFF. The CDR3 nucleotides read TGTGCCAGCAGGGGGGCAGATGACAATGAGCAGTTCTTC.